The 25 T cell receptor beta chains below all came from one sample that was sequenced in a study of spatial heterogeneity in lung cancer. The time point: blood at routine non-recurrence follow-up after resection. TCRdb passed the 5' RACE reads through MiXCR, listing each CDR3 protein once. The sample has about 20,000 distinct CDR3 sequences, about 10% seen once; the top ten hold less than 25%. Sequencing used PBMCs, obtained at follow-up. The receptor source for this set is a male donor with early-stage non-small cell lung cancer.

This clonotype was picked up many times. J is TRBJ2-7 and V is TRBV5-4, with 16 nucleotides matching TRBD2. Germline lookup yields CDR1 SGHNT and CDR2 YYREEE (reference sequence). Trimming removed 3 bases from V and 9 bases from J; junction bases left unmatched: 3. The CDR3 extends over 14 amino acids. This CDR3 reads CASSSGLAGGWQYF. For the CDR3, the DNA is TGTGCCAGCAGCTCGGGACTAGCGGGAGGGTGGCAGTACTTC.

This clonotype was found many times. The CDR3 region has the DNA TGCAGTGCTAGAGATTGGGCCAGGGGGCGAAGTGAAAAACTGTTTTTT. This sequence encodes CSARDWARGRSEKLFF. The chain recombines TRBV20-1 with TRBJ1-4; 8 bases align to TRBD1. V lost 0 bases, J lost 7 bases, and 10 bases stayed unmatched. The germline gives CDR1 DFQATT, CDR2 SNEGSKA (reference sequence). CDR3 length equals 16 residues.

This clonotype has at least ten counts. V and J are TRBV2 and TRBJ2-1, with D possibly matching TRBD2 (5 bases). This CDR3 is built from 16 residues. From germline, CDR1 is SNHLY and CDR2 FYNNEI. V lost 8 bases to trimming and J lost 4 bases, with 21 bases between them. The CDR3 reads CASRKEVAPSYNEQFF. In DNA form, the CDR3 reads TGTGCCAGCCGAAAGGAGGTAGCGCCCTCTTACAATGAGCAGTTCTTC.

The CDR3 reads CSARKGSGGEETQYF. CDR3 bases: TGCAGTGCTAGAAAAGGATCGGGAGGGGAAGAGACCCAGTACTTC. The rearrangement joins TRBV20-1 to TRBJ2-5; 8 bases agree with TRBD2. This CDR3 comprises 15 residues. Trimming at V came to 2 bases and at J to 3 bases, leaving 8 bases not matched to a gene. In germline, CDR1 is DFQATT, CDR2 SNEGSKA (reference sequence).

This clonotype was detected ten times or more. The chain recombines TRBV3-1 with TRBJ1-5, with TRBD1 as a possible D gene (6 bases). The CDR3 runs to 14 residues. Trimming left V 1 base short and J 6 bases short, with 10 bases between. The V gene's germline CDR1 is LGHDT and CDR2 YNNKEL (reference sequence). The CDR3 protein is CASSQGGGGQPQHF. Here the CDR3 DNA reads TGTGCCAGCAGCCAAGGAGGGGGGGGTCAGCCCCAGCATTTT. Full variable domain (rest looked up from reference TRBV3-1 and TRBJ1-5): DTAVSQTPKYLVTQMGNDKSIKCEQNLGHDTMYWYKQDSKKFLKIMFSYNNKELIINETVPNRFSPKSPDKAHLNLHINSLELGDSAVYFCASSQGGGGQPQHFGDGTRLSIL.

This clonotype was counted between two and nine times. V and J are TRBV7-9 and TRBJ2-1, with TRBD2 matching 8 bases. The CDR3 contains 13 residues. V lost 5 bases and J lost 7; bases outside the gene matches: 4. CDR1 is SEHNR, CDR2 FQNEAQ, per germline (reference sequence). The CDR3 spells CASSPTSVNEQFF. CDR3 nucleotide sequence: TGTGCCAGCAGCCCGACTAGCGTGAATGAGCAGTTCTTC.

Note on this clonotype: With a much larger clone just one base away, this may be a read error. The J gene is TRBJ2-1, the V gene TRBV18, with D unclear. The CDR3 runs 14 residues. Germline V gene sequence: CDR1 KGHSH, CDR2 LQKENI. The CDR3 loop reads CASSSPTEYNEQFF. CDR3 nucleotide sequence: TGTGCCAGCTCATCACCCACGGAGTACAATGAGCAGTTCTTC.

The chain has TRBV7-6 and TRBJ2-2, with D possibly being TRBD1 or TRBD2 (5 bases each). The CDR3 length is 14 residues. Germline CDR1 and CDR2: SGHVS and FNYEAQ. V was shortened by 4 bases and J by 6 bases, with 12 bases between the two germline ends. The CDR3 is CASSWGRGPGELFF. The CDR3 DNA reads TGTGCCAGCAGCTGGGGACGGGGCCCCGGGGAGCTGTTTTTT.

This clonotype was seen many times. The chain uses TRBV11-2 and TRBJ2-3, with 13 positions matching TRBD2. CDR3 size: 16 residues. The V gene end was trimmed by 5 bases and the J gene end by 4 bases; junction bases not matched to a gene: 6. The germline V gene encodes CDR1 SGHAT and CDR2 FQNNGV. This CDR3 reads CASSLTSGGAADTQYF. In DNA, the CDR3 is TGTGCCAGCAGCCTTACTAGCGGGGGGGCAGCAGATACGCAGTATTTT.

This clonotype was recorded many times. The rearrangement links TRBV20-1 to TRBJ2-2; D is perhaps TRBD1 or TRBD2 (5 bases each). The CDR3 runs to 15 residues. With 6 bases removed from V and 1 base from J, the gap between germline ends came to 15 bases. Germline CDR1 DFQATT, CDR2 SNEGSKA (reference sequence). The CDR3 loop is CSAESGTGNTGELFF. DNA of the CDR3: TGCAGTGCGGAATCCGGGACGGGGAACACCGGGGAGCTGTTTTTT.

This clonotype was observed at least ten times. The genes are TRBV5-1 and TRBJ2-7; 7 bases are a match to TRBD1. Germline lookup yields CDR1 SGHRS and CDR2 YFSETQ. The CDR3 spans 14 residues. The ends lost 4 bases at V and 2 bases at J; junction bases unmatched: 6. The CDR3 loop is CASSAQTGPYEQYF. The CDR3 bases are TGCGCCAGCAGCGCGCAGACAGGGCCCTACGAGCAGTACTTC.

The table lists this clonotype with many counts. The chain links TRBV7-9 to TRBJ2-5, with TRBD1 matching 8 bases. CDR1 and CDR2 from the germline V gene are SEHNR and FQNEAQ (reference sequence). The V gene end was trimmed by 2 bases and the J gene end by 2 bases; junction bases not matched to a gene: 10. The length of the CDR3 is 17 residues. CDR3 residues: CASSLTGQGAPQETQYF. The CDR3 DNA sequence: TGTGCCAGCAGCTTAACAGGACAGGGCGCCCCTCAAGAGACCCAGTACTTC.

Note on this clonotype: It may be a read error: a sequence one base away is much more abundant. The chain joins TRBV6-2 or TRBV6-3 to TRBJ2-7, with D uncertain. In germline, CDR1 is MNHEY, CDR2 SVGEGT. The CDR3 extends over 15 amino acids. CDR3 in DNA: TGTGCCAGCAGGGACCAGGACGTATTTTCCTGCGAGCAGTACTTC. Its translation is CASRDQDVFSCEQYF.

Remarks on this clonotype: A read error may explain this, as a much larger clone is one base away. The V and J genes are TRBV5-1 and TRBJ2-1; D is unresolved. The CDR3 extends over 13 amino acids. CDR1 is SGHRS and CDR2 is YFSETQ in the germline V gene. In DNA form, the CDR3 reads TGCGCCAGCAGCTTGGTCCCATACAATAAGCAGTTCTTC. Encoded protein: CASSLVPYNKQFF.

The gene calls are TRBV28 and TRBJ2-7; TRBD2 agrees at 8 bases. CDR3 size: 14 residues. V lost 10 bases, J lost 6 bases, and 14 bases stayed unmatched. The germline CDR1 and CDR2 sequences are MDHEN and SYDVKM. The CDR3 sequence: CATHGGIGTSEQYF. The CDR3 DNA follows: TGTGCCACCCATGGAGGAATAGGGACTAGCGAGCAGTACTTC.

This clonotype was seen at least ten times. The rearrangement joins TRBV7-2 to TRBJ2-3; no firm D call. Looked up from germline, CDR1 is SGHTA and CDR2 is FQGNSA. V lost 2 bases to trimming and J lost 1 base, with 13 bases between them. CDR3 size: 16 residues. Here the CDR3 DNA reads TGTGCCAGCAGCTTACAGGCTCGACGGGGCACAGATACGCAGTATTTT. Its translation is CASSLQARRGTDTQYF.

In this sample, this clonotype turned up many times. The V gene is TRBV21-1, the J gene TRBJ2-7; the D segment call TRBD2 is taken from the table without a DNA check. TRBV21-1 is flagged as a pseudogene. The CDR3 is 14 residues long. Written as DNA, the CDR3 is TGTGCCAGCAGCGGCCCTAGCGGGAGTTACGAGCAGTACTTC. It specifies CASSGPSGSYEQYF.

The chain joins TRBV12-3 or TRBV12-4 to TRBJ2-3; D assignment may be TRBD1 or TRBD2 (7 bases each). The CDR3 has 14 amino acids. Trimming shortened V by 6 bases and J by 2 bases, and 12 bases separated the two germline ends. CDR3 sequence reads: CASSQGGITDTQYF. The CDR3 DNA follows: TGTGCCAGCAGCCAGGGGGGGATCACAGATACGCAGTATTTT.

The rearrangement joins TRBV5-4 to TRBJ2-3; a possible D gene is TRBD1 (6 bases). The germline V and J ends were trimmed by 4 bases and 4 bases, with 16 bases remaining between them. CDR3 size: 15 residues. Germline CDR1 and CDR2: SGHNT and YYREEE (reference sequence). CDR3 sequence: CASSKDSRGSDTQYF. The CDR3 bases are TGTGCCAGCAGCAAGGACAGTCGGGGATCAGATACGCAGTATTTT.

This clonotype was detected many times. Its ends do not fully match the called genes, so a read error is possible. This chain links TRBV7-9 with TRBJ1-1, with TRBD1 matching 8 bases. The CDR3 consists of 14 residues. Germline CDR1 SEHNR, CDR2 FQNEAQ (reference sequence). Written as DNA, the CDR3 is TGTGCCAGCAGCCAACCGGGACAGGTCACTGAAGTTTTCTTT. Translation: CASSQPGQVTEVFF.

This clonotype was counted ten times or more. The CDR3 protein is CASSESSRDYRGDGTDTQYF. The CDR3 coding sequence is TGTGCCAGCAGTGAATCCTCCCGGGACTACCGCGGGGACGGCACAGATACGCAGTATTTT. V usage is TRBV2 and J usage is TRBJ2-3, with TRBD2 identical over 7 bases. V lost 2 bases to trimming and J lost 1 base; unmatched junction nucleotides: 18. In germline, CDR1 is SNHLY, CDR2 FYNNEI. The CDR3 is made up of 20 amino acids. The full variable domain, in which reference TRBV2 and TRBJ2-3 provide the parts outside the CDR3, is EPEVTQTPSHQVTQMGQEVILRCVPISNHLYFYWYRQILGQKVEFLVSFYNNEISEKSEIFDDQFSVERPDGSNFTLKIRSTKLEDSAMYFCASSESSRDYRGDGTDTQYFGPGTRLTVL.

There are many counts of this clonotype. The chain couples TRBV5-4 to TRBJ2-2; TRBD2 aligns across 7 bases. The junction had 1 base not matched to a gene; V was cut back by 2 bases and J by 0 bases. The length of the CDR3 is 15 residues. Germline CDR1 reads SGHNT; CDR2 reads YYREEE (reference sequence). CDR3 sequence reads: CASSFAGANTGELFF. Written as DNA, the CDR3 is TGTGCCAGCAGCTTCGCGGGAGCGAACACCGGGGAGCTGTTTTTT.

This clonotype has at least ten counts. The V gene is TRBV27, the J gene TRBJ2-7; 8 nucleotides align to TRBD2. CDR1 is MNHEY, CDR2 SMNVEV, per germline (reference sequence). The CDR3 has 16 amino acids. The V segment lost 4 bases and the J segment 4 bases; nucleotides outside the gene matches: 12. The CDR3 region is CASSSQAGVAYYEQYF. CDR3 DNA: TGTGCCAGCAGTTCCCAAGCGGGAGTGGCTTATTACGAGCAGTACTTC.

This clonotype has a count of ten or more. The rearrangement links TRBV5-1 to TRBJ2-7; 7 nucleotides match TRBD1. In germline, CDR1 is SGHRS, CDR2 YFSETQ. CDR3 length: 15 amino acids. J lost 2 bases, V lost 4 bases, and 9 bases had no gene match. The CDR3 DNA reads TGCGCCAGCAGCCGACTCGGGACAGAGACCTACGAGCAGTACTTC. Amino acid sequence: CASSRLGTETYEQYF.

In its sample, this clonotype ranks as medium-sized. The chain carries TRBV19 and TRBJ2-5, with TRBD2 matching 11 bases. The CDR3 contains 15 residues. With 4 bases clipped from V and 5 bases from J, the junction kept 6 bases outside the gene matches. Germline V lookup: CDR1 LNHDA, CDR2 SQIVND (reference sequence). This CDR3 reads CASSKGTSGSETQYF. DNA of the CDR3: TGTGCCAGTAGTAAAGGGACTAGCGGAAGCGAGACCCAGTACTTC.